The next 5 T cell receptor beta chains were all read from a single sample in a study of blood T cell repertoires in COVID-19. Profiled with immunoSEQ multiplex PCR; TCRdb holds only in-frame clones, not every one. This table has more than 300,000 clones, about 90% appearing once. The source material was peripheral blood. All receptors come from a woman in her 30s with COVID-19, enrolled during active disease.

The chain carries TRBV7-9 and TRBJ2-3; 10 bases line up with TRBD2. This CDR3 has 19 residues. CDR1 is SEHNR and CDR2 is FQNEAQ in the germline V gene (reference sequence). Trimming removed 10 bases from V and 0 bases from J; junction bases left unmatched: 19. CDR3 amino acids: CAIQGGAPDSGRSTDTQYF. In DNA form, the CDR3 reads TGTGCCATACAAGGGGGCGCCCCGGATAGCGGGAGGAGCACAGATACGCAGTATTTT.

The chain uses TRBV20-1 and TRBJ1-1, with D unresolved. V was pared by 4 bases and J by 5 bases, with 5 bases between. This CDR3 has 10 residues. Looked up from germline, CDR1 is DFQATT and CDR2 is SNEGSKA (reference sequence). The CDR3: CSAIRTEAFF. DNA for the CDR3: TGCAGTGCTATCCGGACTGAAGCTTTCTTT.

The chain recombines TRBV9 with TRBJ2-2; TRBD1 matches 9 bases. Trimming took 6 bases from V and 4 from J; bases not matched to a gene: 10. The germline V gene has CDR1 SGDLS and CDR2 YYNGEE. The CDR3 sequence is 16 residues long. The CDR3 region has the DNA TGTGCCAGCACCCGACCGGGACAGGGAAGCACCGGGGAGCTGTTTTTT. Translation gives CASTRPGQGSTGELFF.

The V gene is TRBV6-5, the J gene TRBJ1-1, with a tentative D call TRBD1 (5 bases). Looked up from germline, CDR1 is MNHEY and CDR2 is SVGAGI. V was cut by 8 bases and J by 1 base, with 8 bases left in between. CDR3 length: 12 amino acids. DNA of the CDR3: TGTGCCAGCGGGGCTAGGAACACTGAAGCTTTCTTT. Its protein product is CASGARNTEAFF.

The chain joins TRBV28 to TRBJ2-5; 10 bases agree with TRBD2. The ends lost 4 bases at V and 5 bases at J; junction bases unmatched: 10. From germline, CDR1 is MDHEN and CDR2 SYDVKM. The CDR3 contains 16 residues. The CDR3 DNA sequence: TGTGCCAGCAGTTCGGCTAGCGGGAGTCTCCGGGAGACCCAGTACTTC. Protein: CASSSASGSLRETQYF.